A selection of T cell receptor beta chains follows, all from one sample in a study of T-cell reconstitution after alpha-beta-depleted transplantation in children. From the PCR reads, TCRdb called clonotypes with MiXCR, one entry per CDR3 protein. This repertoire shows over 550,000 distinct CDR3 sequences, 10% to 13% found once; its top ten account for less than 4.5%. The material was PBMCs from the stem cell graft donor, obtained from the stem cell graft. The receptors stem from a human donor who donated a stem cell graft to a child with acute myeloid leukemia. The CDR3 runs from the conserved cysteine through the conserved F or W. Each record gives: CDR3 length, J gene, V gene, D gene, clone size, CDR3 DNA, CDR3 protein. A D gene is named only where the DNA matches it firmly. The size field is filled for only some rows; it gives once, few, many or a size class.

15	TRBJ2-4	TRBV6-2/TRBV6-3	.	.	TGTGCCAGCAGTTACCCGACGGCAGCCAAAAACATTCAGTACTTC	CASSYPTAAKNIQYF
16	TRBJ2-7	TRBV4-2	.	.	TGTGCCAGCAGCCAAGATGGTACCGGGCGAACGACCGAGCAGTACTTC	CASSQDGTGRTTEQYF
13	TRBJ2-7	TRBV20-1	.	few	TGCAGTGCCCGGGGGGCGGGCTCCTACGAGCAGTACTTC	CSARGAGSYEQYF
14	TRBJ2-1	TRBV5-1	.	many	TGCGCCAGCAGCCCTGGGAGTCAGACCGATGAGCAGTTCTTC	CASSPGSQTDEQFF
11	TRBJ2-1	TRBV6-2/TRBV6-3	.	few	TGTGCCAGCAGAGAGACTAATGAGCAGTTCTTC	CASRETNEQFF
15	TRBJ2-6	TRBV7-3	.	.	TGTGCCAGCAGTAGCAGGGGCCCTGGGGCCAACGTCCTGACTTTC	CASSSRGPGANVLTF
14	TRBJ2-4	TRBV12-3/TRBV12-4	TRBD2	many	TGTGCCAGCAGCCCCGCGTGGGGGGAGGGCATTCAGTACTTC	CASSPAWGEGIQYF
11	TRBJ2-7	TRBV29-1	.	many	TGCAGCGTTGAGAACTCCTACGAGCAGTACTTC	CSVENSYEQYF
15	TRBJ2-1	TRBV20-1	.	few	TGCAGTGCTAGAGATTCCAGCGGAAGGGGCAATGAGCAGTTCTTC	CSARDSSGRGNEQFF
14	TRBJ2-7	TRBV15	.	many	TGTGCCACCAGCGGGGACGGCCTCTCCTACGAGCAGTACTTC	CATSGDGLSYEQYF
13	TRBJ1-1	TRBV29-1	TRBD1	.	TGCAGCGGTCGACAGGGGGAATGGACTGAAGCTTTCTTT	CSGRQGEWTEAFF
15	TRBJ1-1	TRBV2	.	few	TGTGCCAGCAGCCCCCTGACGAGAACCCTCACTGAAGCTTTCTTT	CASSPLTRTLTEAFF
14	TRBJ2-7	TRBV29-1	.	many	TGCAGCGTTGAAGATAGGGCAGGCCCCTACGAGCAGTACTTC	CSVEDRAGPYEQYF
15	TRBJ2-7	TRBV13	.	.	TGTGCCAGCAGCTTAGAAGTACAGGGACGGAGCGAGCAGTACTTC	CASSLEVQGRSEQYF
15	TRBJ2-1	TRBV28	.	.	TGTGCCAGCACTGTTAGCGGAGTCGCCTACAATGAGCAGTTCTTC	CASTVSGVAYNEQFF
16	TRBJ2-7	TRBV7-9	.	.	TGTGCCAGCAGCCCCTCCACGAGACAGTTTACCTACGAGCAGTACTTC	CASSPSTRQFTYEQYF
15	TRBJ2-1	TRBV27	TRBD2	few	TGTGCCCCTGCCGAGGGACTAGCGATATACAATGAGCAGTTCTTC	CAPAEGLAIYNEQFF
15	TRBJ2-7	TRBV5-6	TRBD1	many	TGTGCCAGCAGGGGAACCGGGACAGGGTCCTACGAGCAGTACTTC	CASRGTGTGSYEQYF
17	TRBJ2-1	TRBV5-1	TRBD1	many	TGCGCCAGCAGCACCAAGACAGGGCTCGTGGGGTTGGATGAGCAGTTCTTC	CASSTKTGLVGLDEQFF
17	TRBJ2-7	TRBV4-2	TRBD2	.	TGTGCCAGCAGCCATCCCCCGGGACTAGCGGGACGCTACGAGCAGTACTTC	CASSHPPGLAGRYEQYF
15	TRBJ2-1	TRBV4-3	.	many	TGCGCCAGCAGCCAAGATTCAGCGGGCTACAATGAGCAGTTCTTC	CASSQDSAGYNEQFF
17	TRBJ2-5	TRBV27	TRBD2	.	TGTGCCAGCAAAAAACGGGAACTAGCGGGAGCGGGTGAGACCCAGTACTTC	CASKKRELAGAGETQYF
17	TRBJ2-1	TRBV28	.	few	TGTGCCAGCAGTTTCTCCGGACTCCAGAAGTCCTACAATGAGCAGTTCTTC	CASSFSGLQKSYNEQFF
14	TRBJ2-5	TRBV12-3/TRBV12-4	.	many	TGTGCCAGCAGTTCAGGGCTGTGGGGAGAGACCCAGTACTTC	CASSSGLWGETQYF
14	TRBJ2-7	TRBV5-1	.	.	TGCGCCAGCAGCTTGGATTCCCTGTCGGACGAGCAGTACTTC	CASSLDSLSDEQYF
14	TRBJ2-1	TRBV29-1	.	few	TGCAGCGTTGCGGAAGCCCCTTCCTACAATGAGCAGTTCTTC	CSVAEAPSYNEQFF
16	TRBJ2-1	TRBV27	TRBD2	.	TGTGCCAGCAGTTCCCTGAACCGACTAGCCCGAAATGAGCAGTTCTTC	CASSSLNRLARNEQFF
16	TRBJ2-2	TRBV20-1	TRBD2	.	TGCAGTGCGAGACTAGCGGGGGGCGGGGACACCGGGGAGCTGTTTTTT	CSARLAGGGDTGELFF
13	TRBJ1-1	TRBV28	.	many	TGTGCCAGCAGAGTCGGGCGGAACACTGAAGCTTTCTTT	CASRVGRNTEAFF
16	TRBJ2-2	TRBV9	.	.	TGTGCCAGCAGCGTAGGGCTGTCGGATCACACCGGGGAGCTGTTTTTT	CASSVGLSDHTGELFF
15	TRBJ1-5	TRBV15	TRBD1	many	TGTGCCACCAGCAGAGACGACAGGGTGGATCAGCCCCAGCATTTT	CATSRDDRVDQPQHF
13	TRBJ2-5	TRBV20-1	.	.	TGCAGTGCTAGAGTGGGGGTTGGGGAGACCCAGTACTTC	CSARVGVGETQYF
17	TRBJ2-1	TRBV12-3/TRBV12-4	.	.	TGTGCCAGCAGTTTCGCCCCTGGCAGGGGGGTTTACAATGAGCAGTTCTTC	CASSFAPGRGVYNEQFF
16	TRBJ2-1	TRBV15	TRBD2	.	TGTGCCACCAGCAGGAGAACTAGCGCCGCCTACAATGAGCAGTTCTTC	CATSRRTSAAYNEQFF
15	TRBJ1-5	TRBV7-2	.	many	TGTGCCAGCAGCCCACGAGATCATCCAGGGCAGCCCCAGCATTTT	CASSPRDHPGQPQHF
13	TRBJ2-2	TRBV29-1	.	few	TGCAGCGTCGATTGGGGGAGCAGCGGGGAGCTGTTTTTT	CSVDWGSSGELFF
15	TRBJ2-5	TRBV9	.	few	TGTGCCAGCAGCGTTGGACCGCAGGGGTGGGAGACCCAGTACTTC	CASSVGPQGWETQYF
18	TRBJ2-1	TRBV4-3	TRBD2	few	TGCGCCAGCAGCCAAGTTTCGACTAGCGGGAGTCCCTACAATGAGCAGTTCTTC	CASSQVSTSGSPYNEQFF
13	TRBJ1-5	TRBV12-3/TRBV12-4	.	few	TGTGCCAGCACCAAGGACTTAGATCAGCCCCAGCATTTT	CASTKDLDQPQHF
16	TRBJ2-2	TRBV7-3	TRBD2	many	TGTGCCAGCAGCTTAAAGGCGGGACTAGCTCCCGGGGAGCTGTTTTTT	CASSLKAGLAPGELFF
13	TRBJ2-2	TRBV7-9	.	many	TGTGCCAGCACCCCTTTCAACACCGGGGAGCTGTTTTTT	CASTPFNTGELFF
16	TRBJ2-3	TRBV7-9	.	.	TGTGCCAGCAGCTTAGCTTGGCCGGCTACCACAGATACGCAGTATTTT	CASSLAWPATTDTQYF
15	TRBJ1-4	TRBV29-1	.	many	TGCAGCGTTGAAGATCTTGGCAGGGAGAATGAAAAACTGTTTTTT	CSVEDLGRENEKLFF